This entry lists 14 T cell receptor beta chains sequenced from one sample in a study of blood T cell repertoires in COVID-19. TCRdb keeps only in-frame clones here, not all; method: immunoSEQ multiplex PCR. The sample gives 170,000 or so clones, approximately 87% of which show up once; approximately 0.88% is in the top ten. The sample consisted of peripheral blood. These receptors were obtained from a woman under 30 who had recovered from COVID-19.

The table lists this clone with a count of one. The gene calls are TRBV7-3 and TRBJ2-3; D not resolved. The V and J ends lost 5 bases and 1 base respectively, with 7 bases between them. Germline CDR1 SGHTA, CDR2 FQGTGA. The CDR3 consists of 13 residues. The CDR3 coding sequence is TGTGCCAGCAGCCTCTTTGGCACAGATACGCAGTATTTT. It specifies CASSLFGTDTQYF. The whole variable domain, filled in from reference TRBV7-3 and TRBJ2-3, reads GAGVSQTPSNKVTEKGKYVELRCDPISGHTALYWYRQSLGQGPEFLIYFQGTGAADDSGLPNDRFFAVRPEGSVSTLKIQRTERGDSAVYLCASSLFGTDTQYFGPGTRLTVL.

This rearrangement joins TRBV5-1 to TRBJ2-6; TRBD1 agrees at 7 bases. Germline V gives CDR1 SGHRS, CDR2 YFSETQ. The CDR3 consists of 17 residues. J was trimmed by 3 bases and V by 4 bases; bases with no gene match: 10. The CDR3, as DNA: TGCGCCAGCAGCCCCGGGACAGTAGGACTTGGGGCCAACGTCCTGACTTTC. Protein: CASSPGTVGLGANVLTF. Full variable domain (missing parts from reference TRBV5-1 and TRBJ2-6): KAGVTQTPRYLIKTRGQQVTLSCSPISGHRSVSWYQQTPGQGLQFLFEYFSETQRNKGNFPGRFSGRQFSNSRSEMNVSTLELGDSALYLCASSPGTVGLGANVLTFGAGSRLTVL.

The V call is TRBV5-6, the J call TRBJ2-3; 10 nucleotides align to TRBD1. Per germline, CDR1 SGHDT and CDR2 YYEEEE. The J segment lost 3 bases and the V segment lost 4 bases, leaving 2 bases of the junction unmatched. CDR3 size: 14 residues. CDR3 residues: CASSPGQGTDTQYF. In DNA, the CDR3 is TGTGCCAGCAGCCCGGGACAGGGGACAGATACGCAGTATTTT. The full variable domain, rest sourced from reference TRBV5-6 and TRBJ2-3, is DAGVTQSPTHLIKTRGQQVTLRCSPKSGHDTVSWYQQALGQGPQFIFQYYEEEERQRGNFPDRFSGHQFPNYSSELNVNALLLGDSALYLCASSPGQGTDTQYFGPGTRLTVL.

The gene calls are TRBV5-4 and TRBJ2-5; TRBD2 aligns across 8 bases. After removal of 2 bases from V and 5 bases from J, the junction contained 11 bases not matched to a gene. The CDR3 has 16 amino acids. CDR1 and CDR2 (germline): SGHNT, YYREEE (reference sequence). In nucleotides, the CDR3 is TGTGCCAGCAGCTTCCGACGGGGGGGCGAGGGGGAGACCCAGTACTTC. It codes for CASSFRRGGEGETQYF.

This clone is a singleton in its sample. This chain connects TRBV4-1 to TRBJ1-1; tentatively, D is TRBD1 (5 bases). The CDR3 consists of 17 residues. Trimming shortened V by 4 bases and J by 6 bases, and 24 bases separated the two germline ends. Germline CDR1 reads MGHRA; CDR2 reads YSYEKL. The chain's CDR3 is CASSPWGGAPSVPEAFF. The CDR3 nucleotides read TGCGCCAGCAGCCCCTGGGGAGGGGCCCCCAGTGTTCCTGAAGCTTTCTTT.

The J gene is TRBJ2-5, the V gene TRBV7-9; 12 bases line up with TRBD2. CDR1 SEHNR and CDR2 FQNEAQ come from the germline V gene (reference sequence). The CDR3 covers 18 residues. The trim removed 5 bases at V and 2 bases at J, leaving 12 bases unmatched. CDR3 nucleotide sequence: TGTGCCAGCAGCGCCCAACTAGCGGGAGGCCGGACTCAAGAGACCCAGTACTTC. Encoded protein: CASSAQLAGGRTQETQYF.

The V and J genes are TRBV5-1 and TRBJ1-1, with unresolved D. The germline V gene has CDR1 SGHRS and CDR2 YFSETQ. This CDR3 has 13 amino acids. Trimming cost V 5 bases and J 0 bases, with 8 bases left between them. The CDR3 reads CASRGGLNTEAFF. The CDR3 DNA is TGCGCCAGCAGGGGTGGGCTGAACACTGAAGCTTTCTTT. Full variable domain (rest looked up from reference TRBV5-1 and TRBJ1-1): KAGVTQTPRYLIKTRGQQVTLSCSPISGHRSVSWYQQTPGQGLQFLFEYFSETQRNKGNFPGRFSGRQFSNSRSEMNVSTLELGDSALYLCASRGGLNTEAFFGQGTRLTVV.

The chain has TRBV5-6 and TRBJ1-2; TRBD1 aligns across 7 bases. The CDR3 runs to 13 residues. Germline CDR1 is SGHDT and CDR2 is YYEEEE. V lost 3 bases to trimming and J lost 5 bases; unmatched junction nucleotides: 4. The CDR3 DNA reads TGTGCCAGCAGCTCCACAGGGGTTTATGGCTACACCTTC. Translated, it gives CASSSTGVYGYTF. The complete variable domain, with remaining parts taken from reference TRBV5-6 and TRBJ1-2, reads DAGVTQSPTHLIKTRGQQVTLRCSPKSGHDTVSWYQQALGQGPQFIFQYYEEEERQRGNFPDRFSGHQFPNYSSELNVNALLLGDSALYLCASSSTGVYGYTFGSGTRLTVV.

The rearrangement uses TRBV11-2 and TRBJ1-4; TRBD1 might be the D (6 bases). The CDR3 is 15 residues long. Germline CDR1 reads SGHAT; CDR2 reads FQNNGV. Deletions cut 5 bases from V and 7 bases from J, with 17 bases between. The CDR3 DNA reads as TGTGCCAGCAGCCCCCAGGGGATAGTCGTTGAAAAACTGTTTTTT. This encodes CASSPQGIVVEKLFF. The whole variable domain, filled in from reference TRBV11-2 and TRBJ1-4, reads EAGVAQSPRYKIIEKRQSVAFWCNPISGHATLYWYQQILGQGPKLLIQFQNNGVVDDSQLPKDRFSAERLKGVDSTLKIQPAKLEDSAVYLCASSPQGIVVEKLFFGSGTQLSVL.

This clone was detected a few times. The rearrangement uses TRBV11-1 and TRBJ2-3, with D possibly TRBD2 on 5 matching bases. Germline loops: CDR1 SGHAT, CDR2 FQDESV (reference sequence). The CDR3 runs 15 residues. V lost 3 bases and J lost 2, with 12 bases in between. The CDR3 region is CASSFAQRLTDTQYF. The CDR3 DNA follows: TGTGCCAGCAGCTTCGCCCAGCGGCTCACAGATACGCAGTATTTT.

The V and J genes are TRBV2 and TRBJ1-2; TRBD1 aligns across 7 bases. CDR1 is SNHLY, CDR2 FYNNEI, per germline. The CDR3 consists of 13 residues. Trimming cost V 6 bases and J 8 bases; bases outside gene matches: 9. The DNA for the CDR3 is TGTGCCAGCAGGGTACAGGGGACTGCAGGCTACACCTTC. Protein: CASRVQGTAGYTF.

The chain employs TRBV7-9 and TRBJ2-4, with 9 bases lining up with TRBD1. Germline CDR1 reads SEHNR; CDR2 reads FQNEAQ (reference sequence). With 6 bases clipped from V and 8 bases from J, the junction kept 11 bases outside the gene matches. CDR3 size: 15 residues. CDR3 loop: CASSSPGQGIDIQYF. In DNA, the CDR3 is TGTGCCAGCAGTTCTCCGGGACAGGGCATCGACATTCAGTACTTC.

The V and J genes are TRBV6-1 and TRBJ1-6; D is possibly TRBD1 (6 bases). Germline V gene sequence: CDR1 MNHNS, CDR2 SASEGT. This CDR3 has 15 amino acids. V was shortened by 3 bases and J by 7 bases, with 13 bases between the two germline ends. In nucleotides, the CDR3 is TGTGCCAGCAGTGAGCGGGGGGCGCGGAATTCACCCCTCCACTTT. Protein sequence: CASSERGARNSPLHF.

The sample holds a few counts of this clone. The chain combines TRBV24-1 with TRBJ2-1, with TRBD1 matching 10 bases. CDR1 and CDR2 from the germline V gene are KGHDR and SFDVKD. The V and J ends lost 4 bases and 4 bases, in that order; junction bases with no gene match: 6. CDR3 length: 16 residues. The CDR3 DNA is TGTGCCACCAGTGAAAAGGGACAGGGGTTTTACAATGAGCAGTTCTTC. Protein product: CATSEKGQGFYNEQFF.